The clone carrying this TCR beta chain came up a few times. Its specificity is unknown. A sample-barcoded 5' primer and a J-beta primer mix were used in a second PCR of roughly 6 to 11 cycles. TCRdb reanalysed the 5' RACE reads using MiXCR and keeps one entry per CDR3 protein. The sample gives 700,000 to 900,000 distinct CDR3 sequences, around a quarter of which show up once; roughly 3.1% is in the top ten. This sample is drawn from a study of blood T cells in healthy people across ages. Study-level information: About one barcoded TCR beta cDNA was captured per two T cells. Overall study findings and caveats: Versus aged donors, long-lived donors had higher diversity and more naive CD4+ cells. Without sorted subsets, naive and antigen-experienced compartments could not be conclusively compared. Older individuals had lower TCR beta diversity per million T cells (the decline was roughly linear).

V was pared by 1 base and J by 0 bases, with 12 bases between. CDR1 SGHDN and CDR2 FVKESK come from the germline V gene. This CDR3 has 17 residues. The same data also went into a second study, on T cells of mothers and their children.

This receptor was identified in a boy between 10 and 17 years old in good health. This chain links TRBV14 with TRBJ1-4, with TRBD1 as a possible D gene (6 bases). The material sequenced was blood. The CDR3 DNA sequence: TGTGCCAGCAGCCAAGGACAGGCCTTTGCAACTAATGAAAAACTGTTTTTT. This translates into CASSQGQAFATNEKLFF.